This T cell receptor (beta chain) was captured in a study of shared clonotypes between healthy human individuals. Study details: The plates for each donor numbered three CD4 naive, three CD4 memory, two CD8 naive and one CD8 memory.

Findings and limits, study-wide: Clonotype sharing among donors was expected to depend on sequencing depth. In having few donors, the study represented limited genetic and exposure-history diversity.

Trimming cost V 1 base and J 0 bases, with 12 bases left between them. This CDR3 has 16 residues. From germline, CDR1 is SGHTA and CDR2 FQGNSA. With respect to this clone: The antigen remains unidentified.

Sequencing was performed with immunoSEQ multiplex PCR; in TCRdb, only in-frame clones are kept and a portion is missing. The sample lists about 2 million clones, around 95% seen once, with approximately 0.13% in the top ten. Into CD45RA+ naive and CD45RA-negative memory subsets, the CD4+ cells were split. The clonotype comes from a man between 18 and 29 years old in good health. The material sequenced was naive CD4+ T cells sorted from blood. The subset denotes: CD45RA+ positively selected. J is TRBJ1-1 and V is TRBV7-2, with D unclear. CDR3 sequence (DNA): TGTGCCAGCAGCTTAGAAGTACGGCAGATGAACACTGAAGCTTTCTTT. Its translation is CASSLEVRQMNTEAFF. Full variable domain (rest looked up from reference TRBV7-2 and TRBJ1-1): GAGVSQSPSNKVTEKGKDVELRCDPISGHTALYWYRQSLGQGLEFLIYFQGNSAPDKSGLPSDRFSAERTGGSVSTLTIQRTQQEDSAVYLCASSLEVRQMNTEAFFGQGTRLTVV.